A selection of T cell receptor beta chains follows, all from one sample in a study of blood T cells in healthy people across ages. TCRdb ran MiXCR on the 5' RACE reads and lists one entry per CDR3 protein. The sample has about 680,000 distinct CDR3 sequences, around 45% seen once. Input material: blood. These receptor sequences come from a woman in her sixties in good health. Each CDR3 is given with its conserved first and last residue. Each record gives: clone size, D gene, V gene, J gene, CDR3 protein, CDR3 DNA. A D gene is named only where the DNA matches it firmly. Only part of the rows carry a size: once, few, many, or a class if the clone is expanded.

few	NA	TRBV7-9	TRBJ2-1	CASSWKPDEQFF	TGTGCCAGCAGCTGGAAACCAGATGAGCAGTTCTTC
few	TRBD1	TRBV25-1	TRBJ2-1	CASSEGGTGAYNEQFF	TGTGCCAGCAGTGAGGGCGGGACAGGGGCCTACAATGAGCAGTTCTTC
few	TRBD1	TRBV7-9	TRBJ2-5	CASSLGQGALETQYF	TGTGCCAGCAGCTTAGGACAGGGGGCTTTGGAGACCCAGTACTTC
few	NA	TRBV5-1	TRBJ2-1	CASSLPKNEQFF	TGCGCCAGCAGCTTGCCCAAGAATGAGCAGTTCTTC
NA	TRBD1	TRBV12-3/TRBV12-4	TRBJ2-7	CASSFAQGQGYHEQYF	TGTGCCAGCAGTTTCGCCCAGGGACAGGGTTATCACGAGCAGTACTTC
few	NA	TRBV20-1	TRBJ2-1	CSATPMNEQFF	TGCAGTGCTACCCCCATGAATGAGCAGTTCTTC
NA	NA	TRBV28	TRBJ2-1	CASSFSPIDGAYNEQFF	TGTGCCAGCAGTTTTTCCCCCATCGACGGGGCCTACAATGAGCAGTTCTTC
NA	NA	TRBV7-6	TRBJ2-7	CASSLGGQLTYEQYF	TGTGCCAGCAGCTTAGGAGGGCAATTAACCTACGAGCAGTACTTC
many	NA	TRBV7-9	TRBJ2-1	CASSLASYNEQFF	TGTGCCAGCAGCTTGGCCAGCTACAATGAGCAGTTCTTC
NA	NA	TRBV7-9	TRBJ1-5	CASTAGVGGNQPQHF	TGTGCCAGCACCGCAGGCGTGGGGGGCAATCAGCCCCAGCATTTT
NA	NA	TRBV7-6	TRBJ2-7	CASSPVSSYEQYF	TGTGCCAGCAGCCCTGTCTCTTCCTACGAGCAGTACTTC
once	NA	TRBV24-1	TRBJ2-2	CATSDLNSLGTGELFF	TGTGCCACCAGTGATTTGAATTCCTTGGGGACCGGGGAGCTGTTTTTT
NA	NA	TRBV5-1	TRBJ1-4	CASSLSGRSTNEKLFF	TGCGCCAGCAGCTTGTCCGGACGGTCAACTAATGAAAAACTGTTTTTT
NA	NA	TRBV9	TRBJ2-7	CASSSGAASGLYEQYF	TGTGCCAGCAGCTCCGGTGCGGCGAGCGGCCTCTACGAGCAGTACTTC
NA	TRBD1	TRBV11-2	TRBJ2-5	CASSLKGARVETQYF	TGTGCCAGCAGCCTGAAGGGGGCCCGGGTTGAGACCCAGTACTTC
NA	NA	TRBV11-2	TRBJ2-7	CASSRSGYSEQYF	TGTGCCAGCAGCCGGTCGGGGTACTCCGAGCAGTACTTC
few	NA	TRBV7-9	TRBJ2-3	CASSLTESSTDTQYF	TGTGCCAGCAGCCTGACAGAGTCTAGCACAGATACGCAGTATTTT
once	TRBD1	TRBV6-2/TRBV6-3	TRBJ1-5	CASSPRGQGNQPQHF	TGTGCCAGCAGTCCTCGGGGACAGGGAAATCAGCCCCAGCATTTT
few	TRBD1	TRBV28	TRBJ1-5	CASTDRALILGQPQHF	TGTGCCAGCACTGACAGGGCCTTAATTTTAGGTCAGCCCCAGCATTTT
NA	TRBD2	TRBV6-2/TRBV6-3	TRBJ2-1	CASSYRREYDEQFF	TGTGCCAGCAGTTATCGGCGGGAGTACGATGAGCAGTTCTTC